This TCR beta chain originates from a study of CD8 T cells in ankylosing spondylitis. The study, taken as a whole, reports: Matched ankylosing spondylitis synovial fluid reportedly showed significant enrichment of disease-linked clones. A TCR beta motif of several highly homologous variants seemed to mark ankylosing spondylitis blood. Reactive arthritis synovial fluid and blood were previously reported to contain some motif variants.

The trim removed 2 bases at V and 4 bases at J, leaving 5 bases unmatched. This CDR3 region has 16 residues. This clonotype was recorded many times. Its antigen is still unknown. Quantitative 5'-RACE with molecular barcodes generated TCR beta libraries. In TCRdb, the 5' RACE reads were re-called with MiXCR into one record per CDR3 protein. The repertoire holds approximately 400,000 distinct CDR3 sequences, with roughly 26% as singletons. This rearrangement joins TRBV12-3 or TRBV12-4 to TRBJ2-2, with 9 bases lining up with TRBD2. The clonotype comes from a male donor with ankylosing spondylitis. Sequenced: blood, either unsorted or a sorted T cell fraction (not recorded which). CDR3 sequence: CASSLSLAGTTGELFF. DNA of the CDR3: TGTGCCAGCAGTTTATCGCTAGCGGGAACCACCGGGGAGCTGTTTTTT.